The source of this T cell receptor (beta chain) is a study of blood T cell repertoires in COVID-19. The wider study: Samples came from the United States, Italy and Spain, spanning acute and convalescent COVID-19. In each case, the material was cDNA or gDNA derived from T cells, B-cell-depleted T cells, or PBMCs.

In the original processing: Estimated nucleated cell counts came from reference gene primer amplification. The assay was immunoSEQ multiplex PCR, and TCRdb's table has in-frame clones only and misses some. The V and J calls and clone size come from that table; D and trimming were worked out from the DNA. The data contain under 40,000 clones, 85% of them singletons. Material for sequencing was peripheral blood. The source is a human donor with acute or convalescent COVID-19. The donor label of this sample is uncertain.

The chain's CDR3 is CASSWDRGYEQYF. CDR3 nucleotides: TGTGCCAGCAGTTGGGACAGGGGATACGAGCAGTACTTC. The rearrangement joins TRBV7-2 to TRBJ2-7; 10 bases map to TRBD1. This CDR3 comprises 13 residues. Germline loops: CDR1 SGHTA, CDR2 FQGNSA. V was clipped by 6 bases and J by 4 bases; unmatched bases: 3.